The 6 T cell receptor beta chains reported below all come from one sample, sequenced in a study of T cells in narcolepsy. Using immunoSEQ multiplex PCR, the repertoire was profiled, and TCRdb retains in-frame clones only, with some absent. This sample has 18,000 or so clones, with 70% to 90% found just once. Input material: memory (CD45RA-) CD4+ T cells from blood. Receptors originate from a human donor in good health.

The chain is built from TRBV5-1 and TRBJ2-7, with 8 bases identical to TRBD1. J lost 7 bases, V lost 0 bases, and 9 bases had no gene match. This CDR3 is 15 amino acids long. CDR1 is SGHRS, CDR2 YFSETQ, per germline. For the CDR3, the DNA is TGCGCCAGCAGCTTGGCCCAGGGGGCGCAAGGTGAGCAGTACTTC. It yields the protein CASSLAQGAQGEQYF.

This rearrangement joins TRBV19 to TRBJ2-7, with TRBD1 identical over 7 bases. The CDR3 extends over 14 amino acids. V gave up 6 bases and J gave up 4 bases; unmatched junction bases: 9. CDR1 is LNHDA and CDR2 is SQIVND in the germline V gene (reference sequence). In DNA form, the CDR3 reads TGTGCCAGTAGACAGACAGGGCTCCCTTACGAGCAGTACTTC. This codes for CASRQTGLPYEQYF.

The sample holds a few counts of this clone. V is TRBV14 and J is TRBJ2-1; D not resolved. This CDR3 contains 14 residues. Germline V gives CDR1 SGHDN, CDR2 FVKESK. V dropped 4 bases and J dropped 2 bases, with 9 bases sitting between them. The CDR3 DNA follows: TGTGCCAGCAGCCTGGCCAACACCTACAATGAGCAGTTCTTC. Its protein is CASSLANTYNEQFF.

This rearrangement joins TRBV28 to TRBJ1-4; D might be TRBD1 (5 bases). Trimming left V 7 bases short and J 0 bases short, with 9 bases between. This CDR3 has 14 amino acids. In germline, CDR1 is MDHEN, CDR2 SYDVKM. Here the CDR3 DNA reads TGTGCCAGCAATAGGGGAGCAACTAATGAAAAACTGTTTTTT. Its translation: CASNRGATNEKLFF.

V and J are TRBV25-1 and TRBJ1-4, with 8 bases that match TRBD1. The CDR3 totals 17 residues. The V segment lost 3 bases and the J segment 3 bases; nucleotides outside the gene matches: 9. Germline CDR1 and CDR2: MGHDK and SYGVNS. The CDR3 coding sequence is TGTGCCAGCAGTGACGGACAGGGTGGCCGCGCTAATGAAAAACTGTTTTTT. Translated, it gives CASSDGQGGRANEKLFF.

The CDR3 loop is CASGLVGGSGISSLRRIQNEQYF. The CDR3 nucleotides are TGTGCTAGTGGTTTGGTAGGAGGGAGTGGAATCTCATCATTGAGGAGGATTCAGAACGAGCAGTACTTC. The J gene is TRBJ2-7, the V gene TRBV12-5; the D gene is possibly TRBD2 (6 bases). V was pared by 0 bases and J by 5 bases, with 38 bases between. Germline V CDR1 and CDR2: LGHNT, FRNRAP. CDR3 length: 23 residues.